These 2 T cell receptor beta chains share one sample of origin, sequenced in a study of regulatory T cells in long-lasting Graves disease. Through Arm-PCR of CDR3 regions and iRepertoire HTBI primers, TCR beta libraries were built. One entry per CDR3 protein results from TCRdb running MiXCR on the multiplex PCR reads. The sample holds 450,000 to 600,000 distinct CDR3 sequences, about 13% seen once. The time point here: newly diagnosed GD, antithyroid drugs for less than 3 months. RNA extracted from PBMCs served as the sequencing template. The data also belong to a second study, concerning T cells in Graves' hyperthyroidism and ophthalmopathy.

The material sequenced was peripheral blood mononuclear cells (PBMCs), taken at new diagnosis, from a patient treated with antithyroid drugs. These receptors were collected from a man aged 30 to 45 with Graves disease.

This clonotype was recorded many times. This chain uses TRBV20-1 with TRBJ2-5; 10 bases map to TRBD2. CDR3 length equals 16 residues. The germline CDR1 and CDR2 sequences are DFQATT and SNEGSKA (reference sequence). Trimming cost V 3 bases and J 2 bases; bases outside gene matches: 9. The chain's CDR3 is CSARKGGSGRQETQYF. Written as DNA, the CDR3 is TGCAGTGCTAGGAAAGGTGGTAGCGGGAGGCAAGAGACCCAGTACTTC.

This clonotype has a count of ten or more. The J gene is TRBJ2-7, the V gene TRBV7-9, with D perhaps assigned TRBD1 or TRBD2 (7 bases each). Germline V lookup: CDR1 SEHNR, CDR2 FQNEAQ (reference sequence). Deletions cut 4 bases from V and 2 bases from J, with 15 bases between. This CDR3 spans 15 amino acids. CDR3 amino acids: CASSSRAGQTYEQYF. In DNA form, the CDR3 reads TGTGCCAGCAGCTCTAGAGCGGGACAGACCTACGAGCAGTACTTC.